Listed below are T cell receptor beta chains from one sample, sequenced in a study of technical replicates of blood from a handful of donors. Clones were sequenced by immunoSEQ multiplex PCR, and TCRdb holds only the in-frame ones, with some missing. The repertoire holds some 57,000 clones, with 97% as singletons. The sequencing input was T cells isolated from PBMCs. The receptors shown here come from a human donor in good health. Each CDR3 is given with its conserved first and last residue. Each record gives: J gene, D gene, V gene, clone size, CDR3 protein, CDR3 DNA. D genes are given only for firm matches. Expanded clones get a size class; other rows say once, few or many, or leave the size out.

J gene: TRBJ1-5
D gene: TRBD1
V gene: TRBV7-9
clone size: .
CDR3 protein: CASSQGDRGEPQHF
CDR3 DNA: TGTGCCAGCAGCCAGGGGGACAGGGGGGAGCCCCAGCATTTT

J gene: TRBJ1-6
D gene: TRBD1
V gene: TRBV13
clone size: .
CDR3 protein: CASSFGQGSYNSPLHF
CDR3 DNA: TGTGCCAGCAGCTTCGGACAGGGTTCTTATAATTCACCCCTCCACTTT

J gene: TRBJ2-2
D gene: TRBD1
V gene: TRBV5-1
clone size: .
CDR3 protein: CASTQGDTGELFF
CDR3 DNA: TGCGCCAGCACCCAGGGGGACACCGGGGAGCTGTTTTTT

J gene: TRBJ2-2
D gene: .
V gene: TRBV4-1
clone size: .
CDR3 protein: CASSLAPGVGTGELFF
CDR3 DNA: TGCGCCAGCAGCCTCGCACCCGGGGTCGGCACCGGGGAGCTGTTTTTT

J gene: TRBJ2-2
D gene: .
V gene: TRBV10-1
clone size: .
CDR3 protein: CASSEGGLDTLTGELFF
CDR3 DNA: TGCGCCAGCAGTGAGGGGGGCCTCGACACCCTGACCGGGGAGCTGTTTTTT

J gene: TRBJ1-1
D gene: .
V gene: TRBV18
clone size: .
CDR3 protein: CASSPTEWGLGTEAFF
CDR3 DNA: TGTGCCAGCTCACCAACAGAGTGGGGCTTGGGCACTGAAGCTTTCTTT

J gene: TRBJ1-5
D gene: .
V gene: TRBV19
clone size: .
CDR3 protein: CASSLGQPNQPQHF
CDR3 DNA: TGTGCCAGTAGTCTCGGACAGCCCAATCAGCCCCAGCATTTT

J gene: TRBJ2-1
D gene: TRBD2
V gene: TRBV28
clone size: .
CDR3 protein: CASSQGLAGDNEQFF
CDR3 DNA: TGTGCCAGCAGTCAGGGACTAGCGGGAGACAATGAGCAGTTCTTC

J gene: TRBJ1-1
D gene: .
V gene: TRBV6-5
clone size: .
CDR3 protein: CASAISTGVGTEAFF
CDR3 DNA: TGTGCCAGCGCCATCTCAACAGGAGTTGGCACTGAAGCTTTCTTT

J gene: TRBJ2-1
D gene: .
V gene: TRBV5-1
clone size: .
CDR3 protein: CASSFPGQSSYNEQFF
CDR3 DNA: TGCGCCAGCAGCTTTCCGGGACAAAGCTCCTACAATGAGCAGTTCTTC

J gene: TRBJ2-1
D gene: TRBD2
V gene: TRBV11-2
clone size: .
CDR3 protein: CASSIRLGLAGINEQFF
CDR3 DNA: TGTGCCAGCAGCATTCGCTTGGGGCTAGCGGGGATAAATGAGCAGTTCTTC

J gene: TRBJ1-2
D gene: TRBD1
V gene: TRBV29-1
clone size: .
CDR3 protein: CSVWTGMYGYTF
CDR3 DNA: TGCAGCGTTTGGACAGGCATGTATGGCTACACCTTC

J gene: TRBJ2-1
D gene: .
V gene: TRBV29-1
clone size: .
CDR3 protein: CSVDPLAHSYNEQFF
CDR3 DNA: TGCAGCGTTGACCCTTTAGCGCACTCCTACAATGAGCAGTTCTTC

J gene: TRBJ1-1
D gene: TRBD1
V gene: TRBV29-1
clone size: .
CDR3 protein: CSVEDLGQGGANTEAFF
CDR3 DNA: TGCAGCGTTGAAGATCTGGGACAGGGGGGAGCGAACACTGAAGCTTTCTTT

J gene: TRBJ1-6
D gene: .
V gene: TRBV6-5
clone size: .
CDR3 protein: CASTLQAGFNSPLHF
CDR3 DNA: TGTGCCAGCACCTTACAGGCGGGGTTTAATTCACCCCTCCACTTT

J gene: TRBJ2-6
D gene: TRBD1
V gene: TRBV28
clone size: .
CDR3 protein: CASSPGTGLPSGANVLTF
CDR3 DNA: TGTGCCAGCAGTCCCGGGACAGGCCTACCCTCTGGGGCCAACGTCCTGACTTTC

J gene: TRBJ2-2
D gene: TRBD2
V gene: TRBV4-2
clone size: .
CDR3 protein: CASSFRLAGGPDTGELFF
CDR3 DNA: TGTGCCAGCAGCTTTCGACTAGCGGGAGGGCCGGACACCGGGGAGCTGTTTTTT

J gene: TRBJ2-1
D gene: .
V gene: TRBV18
clone size: .
CDR3 protein: CASSLTRSNEQFF
CDR3 DNA: TGTGCCAGCTCCCTGACTAGGAGCAATGAGCAGTTCTTC

J gene: TRBJ1-3
D gene: .
V gene: TRBV5-1
clone size: .
CDR3 protein: CASSEGPLLPGNTIYF
CDR3 DNA: TGCGCCAGCAGCGAGGGCCCACTACTACCTGGAAACACCATATATTTT

J gene: TRBJ1-2
D gene: TRBD1
V gene: TRBV19
clone size: .
CDR3 protein: CASSIVSYRGRDYTF
CDR3 DNA: TGTGCCAGTAGTATCGTCTCTTACAGGGGACGGGACTACACCTTC

J gene: TRBJ1-1
D gene: .
V gene: TRBV5-1
clone size: once
CDR3 protein: CASSLVGGDTEAFF
CDR3 DNA: TGCGCCAGCAGCTTGGTTGGAGGAGACACTGAAGCTTTCTTT

J gene: TRBJ2-7
D gene: TRBD1
V gene: TRBV27
clone size: .
CDR3 protein: CASSRDRNSYEQYF
CDR3 DNA: TGTGCCAGCAGTAGGGACAGGAACTCCTACGAGCAGTACTTC

J gene: TRBJ2-4
D gene: .
V gene: TRBV4-1
clone size: .
CDR3 protein: CASRDVGRNIQYF
CDR3 DNA: TGCGCCAGCAGAGACGTGGGGAGGAACATTCAGTACTTC

J gene: TRBJ2-4
D gene: TRBD2
V gene: TRBV28
clone size: .
CDR3 protein: CASSSPGGAFPKNIQYF
CDR3 DNA: TGTGCCAGCAGTTCCCCGGGGGGAGCCTTCCCCAAAAACATTCAGTACTTC

J gene: TRBJ2-7
D gene: .
V gene: TRBV13
clone size: .
CDR3 protein: CASSLDSSYEQYF
CDR3 DNA: TGTGCCAGCAGCTTGGACAGCTCCTACGAGCAGTACTTC

J gene: TRBJ2-1
D gene: .
V gene: TRBV5-1
clone size: .
CDR3 protein: CASSLALQGYNEQFF
CDR3 DNA: TGCGCCAGCAGCTTGGCCTTACAGGGATACAATGAGCAGTTCTTC

J gene: TRBJ2-7
D gene: TRBD1
V gene: TRBV27
clone size: .
CDR3 protein: CATRPTGWYEQYF
CDR3 DNA: TGTGCCACCCGACCGACAGGGTGGTACGAGCAGTACTTC

J gene: TRBJ2-5
D gene: TRBD1
V gene: TRBV29-1
clone size: .
CDR3 protein: CSVSGQQETQYF
CDR3 DNA: TGCAGCGTTTCGGGACAGCAAGAGACCCAGTACTTC

J gene: TRBJ1-2
D gene: TRBD1
V gene: TRBV7-2
clone size: .
CDR3 protein: CAKGAGVYGYTF
CDR3 DNA: TGTGCCAAGGGGGCAGGGGTATATGGCTACACCTTC

J gene: TRBJ2-7
D gene: .
V gene: TRBV6-1
clone size: .
CDR3 protein: CASSAKPQGRGGLSYEQYF
CDR3 DNA: TGTGCCAGCAGTGCGAAGCCTCAAGGCAGGGGCGGCCTCTCCTACGAGCAGTACTTC

J gene: TRBJ2-7
D gene: TRBD1
V gene: TRBV19
clone size: .
CDR3 protein: CASSIGTGPYEQYF
CDR3 DNA: TGTGCCAGTAGTATTGGGACAGGACCATACGAGCAGTACTTC

J gene: TRBJ1-1
D gene: .
V gene: TRBV5-4
clone size: .
CDR3 protein: CASSSPGGPEAFF
CDR3 DNA: TGTGCCAGCAGCTCCCCGGGGGGCCCTGAAGCTTTCTTT

J gene: TRBJ1-3
D gene: .
V gene: TRBV4-1
clone size: .
CDR3 protein: CASSQDFAGRHSGNTIYF
CDR3 DNA: TGCGCCAGCAGCCAAGATTTTGCAGGGAGGCACTCTGGAAACACCATATATTTT

J gene: TRBJ2-7
D gene: TRBD1
V gene: TRBV4-1
clone size: .
CDR3 protein: CASSMPGGLGHYEQYF
CDR3 DNA: TGCGCCAGCAGCATGCCAGGGGGTCTCGGCCATTACGAGCAGTACTTC

J gene: TRBJ2-5
D gene: .
V gene: TRBV7-9
clone size: .
CDR3 protein: CASSVTGAGAQETQYF
CDR3 DNA: TGTGCCAGCAGCGTGACAGGGGCGGGGGCCCAAGAGACCCAGTACTTC

J gene: TRBJ2-1
D gene: TRBD1
V gene: TRBV30
clone size: .
CDR3 protein: CAWNNRGAQYNEQFF
CDR3 DNA: TGTGCCTGGAATAACAGGGGGGCCCAATACAATGAGCAGTTCTTC

J gene: TRBJ2-5
D gene: TRBD2
V gene: TRBV4-1
clone size: .
CDR3 protein: CASSQPTSGQETQYF
CDR3 DNA: TGCGCCAGCAGCCAACCGACTAGCGGGCAAGAGACCCAGTACTTC

J gene: TRBJ1-1
D gene: .
V gene: TRBV10-2
clone size: .
CDR3 protein: CASSGDSSHNTEAFF
CDR3 DNA: TGCGCCAGCAGTGGAGACAGCTCGCATAACACTGAAGCTTTCTTT

J gene: TRBJ2-2
D gene: .
V gene: TRBV11-2
clone size: once
CDR3 protein: CASSLRSTGELFF
CDR3 DNA: TGTGCCAGCAGCTTACGTTCCACCGGGGAGCTGTTTTTT

J gene: TRBJ1-4
D gene: .
V gene: TRBV5-4
clone size: .
CDR3 protein: CASTRRGTATNEKLFF
CDR3 DNA: TGTGCCAGCACGCGGCGGGGGACTGCAACTAATGAAAAACTGTTTTTT

J gene: TRBJ1-6
D gene: .
V gene: TRBV30
clone size: .
CDR3 protein: CAWSTGFPPFYNSPLHF
CDR3 DNA: TGTGCCTGGAGCACGGGGTTTCCACCCTTCTATAATTCACCCCTCCACTTT

J gene: TRBJ1-5
D gene: .
V gene: TRBV27
clone size: .
CDR3 protein: CASRPVGGGQPQHF
CDR3 DNA: TGTGCCAGCAGGCCGGTGGGGGGAGGTCAGCCCCAGCATTTT

J gene: TRBJ1-5
D gene: .
V gene: TRBV28
clone size: .
CDR3 protein: CASSRETGLGQPQHF
CDR3 DNA: TGTGCCAGCAGTCGGGAAACAGGGCTTGGTCAGCCCCAGCATTTT

J gene: TRBJ1-2
D gene: .
V gene: TRBV4-1
clone size: .
CDR3 protein: CASSVGVGYTF
CDR3 DNA: TGCGCCAGCAGCGTAGGGGTAGGCTACACCTTC

J gene: TRBJ1-1
D gene: .
V gene: TRBV7-8
clone size: .
CDR3 protein: CASSLRHRAGDTEAFF
CDR3 DNA: TGTGCCAGCAGCTTAAGGCACAGGGCGGGAGACACTGAAGCTTTCTTT

J gene: TRBJ1-1
D gene: .
V gene: TRBV10-3
clone size: .
CDR3 protein: CAAFTVSTEAFF
CDR3 DNA: TGTGCCGCATTCACAGTGTCTACTGAAGCTTTCTTT

J gene: TRBJ2-7
D gene: TRBD1
V gene: TRBV6-5
clone size: .
CDR3 protein: CASSHQGVNEQYF
CDR3 DNA: TGTGCCAGCAGCCACCAGGGGGTAAACGAGCAGTACTTC

J gene: TRBJ2-5
D gene: .
V gene: TRBV28
clone size: .
CDR3 protein: CASTGLRETQYF
CDR3 DNA: TGTGCCAGTACGGGACTTCGGGAGACCCAGTACTTC

J gene: TRBJ2-3
D gene: TRBD1
V gene: TRBV7-9
clone size: .
CDR3 protein: CASSLPTQGATSTDTQYF
CDR3 DNA: TGTGCCAGCAGCTTACCGACCCAGGGGGCCACTAGCACAGATACGCAGTATTTT

J gene: TRBJ1-5
D gene: .
V gene: TRBV15
clone size: .
CDR3 protein: CATSREGDRSDQPQHF
CDR3 DNA: TGTGCCACCAGCAGAGAGGGCGACAGATCCGATCAGCCCCAGCATTTT